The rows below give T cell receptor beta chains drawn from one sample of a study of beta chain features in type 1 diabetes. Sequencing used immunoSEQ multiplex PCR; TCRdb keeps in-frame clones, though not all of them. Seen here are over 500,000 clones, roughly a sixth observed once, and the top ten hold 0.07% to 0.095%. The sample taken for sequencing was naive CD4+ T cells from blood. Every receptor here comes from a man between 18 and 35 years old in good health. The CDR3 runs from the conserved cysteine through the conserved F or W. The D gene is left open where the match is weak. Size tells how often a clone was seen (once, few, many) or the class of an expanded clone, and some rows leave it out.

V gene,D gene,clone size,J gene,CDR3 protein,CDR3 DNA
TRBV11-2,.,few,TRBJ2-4,CASSLFNAKNIQYF,TGTGCCAGCAGCTTATTCAATGCCAAAAACATTCAGTACTTC
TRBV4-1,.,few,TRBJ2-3,CASSQRGRTDTQYF,TGCGCCAGCAGCCAAAGGGGACGCACAGATACGCAGTATTTT
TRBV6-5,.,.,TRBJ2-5,CASSYTYQETQYF,TGTGCCAGCAGTTACACCTACCAAGAGACCCAGTACTTC
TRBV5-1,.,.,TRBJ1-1,CASSPAPTGVNTEAFF,TGCGCCAGCAGCCCGGCGCCAACAGGAGTGAACACTGAAGCTTTCTTT
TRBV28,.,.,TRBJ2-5,CASSTASGASQNF,TGTGCCAGCAGTACCGCCTCGGGGGCGAGCCAGAACTTC
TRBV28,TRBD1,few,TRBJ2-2,CASSSRQGGELFF,TGTGCCAGCAGTTCCAGACAGGGCGGGGAGCTGTTTTTT
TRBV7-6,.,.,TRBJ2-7,CASSLAPMGGGLGEQYF,TGTGCCAGCAGCTTAGCCCCTATGGGGGGGGGCCTAGGCGAGCAGTACTTC
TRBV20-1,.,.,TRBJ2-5,CSPRVQETQYF,TGCAGTCCCAGGGTTCAAGAGACCCAGTACTTC
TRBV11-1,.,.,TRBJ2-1,CASATPRGRRGDEQFF,TGTGCCAGCGCCACTCCCCGGGGGCGCAGGGGCGATGAGCAGTTCTTC
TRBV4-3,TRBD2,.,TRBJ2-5,CASSPRTSGETQYF,TGCGCCAGCAGCCCTCGCACTAGCGGGGAGACCCAGTACTTC
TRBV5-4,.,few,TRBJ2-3,CASSVPGRRVDTQYF,TGTGCCAGCAGCGTGCCGGGACGGAGGGTAGATACGCAGTATTTT
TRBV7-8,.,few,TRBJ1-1,CASSLGARLYTEAFF,TGTGCCAGCAGCTTAGGGGCCAGGCTCTACACTGAAGCTTTCTTT
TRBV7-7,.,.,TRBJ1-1,CASSLPGTRHTEAFF,TGTGCCAGCAGCTTACCGGGGACGCGCCACACTGAAGCTTTCTTT
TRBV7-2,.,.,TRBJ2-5,CASSLERRIQETQYF,TGTGCCAGCAGCTTAGAGAGGAGGATCCAAGAGACCCAGTACTTC
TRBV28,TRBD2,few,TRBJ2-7,CASSRASGRLSQEQYF,TGTGCCAGCAGTCGGGCTAGCGGGAGGTTATCACAAGAGCAGTACTTC
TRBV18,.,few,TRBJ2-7,CASSPGQKSSYEQYF,TGTGCCAGCTCACCCGGGCAGAAGAGCTCCTACGAGCAGTACTTC
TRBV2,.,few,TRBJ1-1,CASNWDIQNTEAFF,TGTGCCAGCAACTGGGACATCCAGAACACTGAAGCTTTCTTT
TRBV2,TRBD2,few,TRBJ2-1,CASARTSGRNEQFF,TGTGCCAGCGCTCGGACTAGCGGGAGGAATGAGCAGTTCTTC
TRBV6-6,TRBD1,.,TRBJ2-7,CASSNGQGTYEQYF,TGTGCCAGCAGTAACGGACAGGGAACCTACGAGCAGTACTTC
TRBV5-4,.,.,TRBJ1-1,CASSLELDTEAFF,TGTGCCAGCAGCTTGGAGTTAGACACTGAAGCTTTCTTT
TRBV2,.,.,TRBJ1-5,CASSLTGFQHF,TGTGCCAGCAGTCTCACAGGGTTCCAGCATTTT
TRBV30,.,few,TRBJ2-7,CAWSVGPYEQYF,TGTGCCTGGAGTGTAGGACCCTACGAGCAGTACTTC
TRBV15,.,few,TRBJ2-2,CATSRDRRAGELFF,TGTGCCACCAGCAGAGATCGGAGGGCCGGGGAGCTGTTTTTT
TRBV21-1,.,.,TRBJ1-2,CASSPWCYTF,TGTGCCAGCAGCCCCTGGTGCTACACCTTC